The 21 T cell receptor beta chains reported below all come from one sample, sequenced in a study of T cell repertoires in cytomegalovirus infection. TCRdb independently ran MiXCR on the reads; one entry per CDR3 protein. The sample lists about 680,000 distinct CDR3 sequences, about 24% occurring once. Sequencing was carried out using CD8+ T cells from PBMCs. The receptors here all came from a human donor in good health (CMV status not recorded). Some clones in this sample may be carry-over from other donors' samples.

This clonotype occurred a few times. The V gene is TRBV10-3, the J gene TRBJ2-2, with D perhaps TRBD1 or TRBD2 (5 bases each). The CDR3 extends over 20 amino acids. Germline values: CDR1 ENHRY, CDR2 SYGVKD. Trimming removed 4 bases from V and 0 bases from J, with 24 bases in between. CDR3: CAISGELLKPGTANTGELFF. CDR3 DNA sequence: TGTGCCATCAGTGGGGAACTCCTAAAGCCCGGGACGGCGAACACCGGGGAGCTGTTTTTT.

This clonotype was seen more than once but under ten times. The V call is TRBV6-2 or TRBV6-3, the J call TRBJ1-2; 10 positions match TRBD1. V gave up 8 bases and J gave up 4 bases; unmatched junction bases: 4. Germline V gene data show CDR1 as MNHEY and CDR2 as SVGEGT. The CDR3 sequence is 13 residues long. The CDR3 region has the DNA TGTGCCAGCGAGGGACAGGGGACCTATGGCTACACCTTC. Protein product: CASEGQGTYGYTF.

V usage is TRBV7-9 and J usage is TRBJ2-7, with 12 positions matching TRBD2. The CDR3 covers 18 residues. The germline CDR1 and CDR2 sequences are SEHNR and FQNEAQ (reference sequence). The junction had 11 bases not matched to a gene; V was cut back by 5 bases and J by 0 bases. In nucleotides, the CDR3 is TGTGCCAGCAGCAGGGGGACTAGCGGGTCCCTGAACTCCTACGAGCAGTACTTC. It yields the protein CASSRGTSGSLNSYEQYF.

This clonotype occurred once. CDR3: CASRPTADEEKLFF. In nucleotides, the CDR3 is TGCGCCAGCCGACCGACAGCAGACGAAGAAAAACTGTTTTTT. This chain connects TRBV4-1 to TRBJ1-4; perhaps TRBD1 as D (5 bases). CDR1 is MGHRA, CDR2 YSYEKL, per germline. V was clipped by 8 bases and J by 8 bases, with 18 bases between them. The CDR3 has 14 residues.

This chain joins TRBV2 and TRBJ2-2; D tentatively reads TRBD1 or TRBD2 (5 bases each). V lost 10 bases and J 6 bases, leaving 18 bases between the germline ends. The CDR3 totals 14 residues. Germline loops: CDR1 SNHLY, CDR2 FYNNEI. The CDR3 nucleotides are TGTGCCACCGTTGGAGGCCTGGGGGCCGGGGAGCTGTTTTTT. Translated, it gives CATVGGLGAGELFF.

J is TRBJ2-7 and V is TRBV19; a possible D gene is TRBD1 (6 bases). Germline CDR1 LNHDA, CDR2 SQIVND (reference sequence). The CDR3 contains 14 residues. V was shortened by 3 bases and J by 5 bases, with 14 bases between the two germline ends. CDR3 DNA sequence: TGTGCCAGTAGTATCAGGGGAGAAAGGAACGAGCAGTACTTC. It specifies CASSIRGERNEQYF.

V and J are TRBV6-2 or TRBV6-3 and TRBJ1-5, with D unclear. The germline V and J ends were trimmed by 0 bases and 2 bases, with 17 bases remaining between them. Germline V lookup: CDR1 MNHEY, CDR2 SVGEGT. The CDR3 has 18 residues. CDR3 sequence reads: CASSYSKIGEVGNQPQHF. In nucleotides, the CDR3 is TGTGCCAGCAGTTACTCGAAGATCGGGGAGGTTGGCAATCAGCCCCAGCATTTT.

The CDR3 protein is CSAKIRKSNQPQHF. The CDR3 bases are TGCAGTGCTAAAATTCGGAAGAGCAATCAGCCCCAGCATTTT. This chain joins TRBV20-1 and TRBJ1-5; D is ambiguous. This CDR3 is 14 amino acids long. The germline V gene has CDR1 DFQATT and CDR2 SNEGSKA (reference sequence). With 4 bases removed from V and 1 base from J, the gap between germline ends came to 11 bases.

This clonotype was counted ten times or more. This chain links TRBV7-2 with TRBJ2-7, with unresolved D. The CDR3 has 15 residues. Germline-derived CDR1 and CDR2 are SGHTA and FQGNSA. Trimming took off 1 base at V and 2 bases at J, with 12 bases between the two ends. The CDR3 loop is CASSLVQDRTYEQYF. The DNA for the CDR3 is TGTGCCAGCAGCTTAGTCCAGGATAGAACCTACGAGCAGTACTTC.

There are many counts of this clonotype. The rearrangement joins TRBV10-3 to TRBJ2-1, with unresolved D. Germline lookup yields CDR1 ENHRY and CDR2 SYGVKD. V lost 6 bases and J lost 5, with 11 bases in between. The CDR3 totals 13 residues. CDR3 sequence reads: CAIRVKSDNEQFF. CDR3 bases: TGTGCCATCAGGGTGAAGTCAGACAATGAGCAGTTCTTC.

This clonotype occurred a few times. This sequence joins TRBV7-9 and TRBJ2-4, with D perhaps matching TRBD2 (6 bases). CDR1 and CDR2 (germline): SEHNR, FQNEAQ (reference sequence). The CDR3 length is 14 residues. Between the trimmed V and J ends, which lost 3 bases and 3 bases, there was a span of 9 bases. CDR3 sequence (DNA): TGTGCCAGCAGCTTGGGAGCGGGCAAAAACATTCAGTACTTC. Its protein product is CASSLGAGKNIQYF. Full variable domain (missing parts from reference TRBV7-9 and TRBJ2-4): DTGVSQNPRHKITKRGQNVTFRCDPISEHNRLYWYRQTLGQGPEFLTYFQNEAQLEKSRLLSDRFSAERPKGSFSTLEIQRTEQGDSAMYLCASSLGAGKNIQYFGAGTRLSVL.

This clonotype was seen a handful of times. The CDR3 spells CASSFTGPSGDTQYF. Written as DNA, the CDR3 is TGCGCCAGCAGCTTTACGGGCCCCTCAGGAGATACGCAGTATTTT. The gene calls are TRBV5-1 and TRBJ2-3; unclear D gene. The V end lost 2 bases, the J end lost 5 bases, and 15 bases lay between the germline ends. Germline assignment: CDR1 SGHRS and CDR2 YFSETQ. The CDR3 extends over 15 amino acids.

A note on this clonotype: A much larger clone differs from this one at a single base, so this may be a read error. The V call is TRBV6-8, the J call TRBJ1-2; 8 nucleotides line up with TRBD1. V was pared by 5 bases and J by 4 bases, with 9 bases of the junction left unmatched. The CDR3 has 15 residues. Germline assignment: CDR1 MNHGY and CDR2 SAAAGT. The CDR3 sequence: CASSTGQDSLYGYTF. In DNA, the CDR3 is TGTGCCAGCAGTACGGGACAGGATTCACTCTATGGCTACACCTTC.

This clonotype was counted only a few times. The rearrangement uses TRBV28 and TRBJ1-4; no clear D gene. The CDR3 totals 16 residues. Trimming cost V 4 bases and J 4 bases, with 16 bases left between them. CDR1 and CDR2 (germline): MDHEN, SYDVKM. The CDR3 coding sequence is TGTGCCAGCAGTTCGGACCCACTCCCGGGTAATGAAAAACTGTTTTTT. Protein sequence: CASSSDPLPGNEKLFF.

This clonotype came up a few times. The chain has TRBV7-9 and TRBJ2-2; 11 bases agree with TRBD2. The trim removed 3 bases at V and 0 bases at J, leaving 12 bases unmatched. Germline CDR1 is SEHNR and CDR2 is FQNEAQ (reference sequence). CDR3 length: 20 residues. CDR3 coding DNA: TGTGCCAGCAGCTTTCTCCTGGGACTAGCGGAACCCTCGAACACCGGGGAGCTGTTTTTT. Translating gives CASSFLLGLAEPSNTGELFF.

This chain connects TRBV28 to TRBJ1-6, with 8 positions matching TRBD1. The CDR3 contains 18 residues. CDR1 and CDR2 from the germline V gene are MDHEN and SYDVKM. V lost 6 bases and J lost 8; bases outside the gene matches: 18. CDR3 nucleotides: TGTGCCAGCAGGACCGGGACAGGACCCAGGGCTGGTGATTCACCCCTCCACTTT. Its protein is CASRTGTGPRAGDSPLHF.

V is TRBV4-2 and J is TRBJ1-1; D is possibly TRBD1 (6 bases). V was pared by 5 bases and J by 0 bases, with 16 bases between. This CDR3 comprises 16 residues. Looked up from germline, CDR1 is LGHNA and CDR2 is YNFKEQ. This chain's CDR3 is CASSREGGKMNTEAFF. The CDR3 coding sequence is TGTGCCAGCAGCAGGGAGGGGGGGAAAATGAACACTGAAGCTTTCTTT.

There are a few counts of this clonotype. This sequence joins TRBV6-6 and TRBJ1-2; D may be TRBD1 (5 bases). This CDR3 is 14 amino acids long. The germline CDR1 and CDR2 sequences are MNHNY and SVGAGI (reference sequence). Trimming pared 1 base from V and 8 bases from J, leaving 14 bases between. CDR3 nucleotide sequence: TGTGCCAGCAGTTACTTACGGGGCGACGACGGCTACACCTTC. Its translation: CASSYLRGDDGYTF.

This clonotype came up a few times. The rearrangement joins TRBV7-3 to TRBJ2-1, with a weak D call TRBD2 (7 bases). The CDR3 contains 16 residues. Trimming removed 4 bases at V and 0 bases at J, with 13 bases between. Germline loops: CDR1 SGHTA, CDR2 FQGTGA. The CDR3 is CASSSRGGDSYNEQFF. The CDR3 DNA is TGTGCCAGCAGCTCCCGAGGGGGGGACTCCTACAATGAGCAGTTCTTC.

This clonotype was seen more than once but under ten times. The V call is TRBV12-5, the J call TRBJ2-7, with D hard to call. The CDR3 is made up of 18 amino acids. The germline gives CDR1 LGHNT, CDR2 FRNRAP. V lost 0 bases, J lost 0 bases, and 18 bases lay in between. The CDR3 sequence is CASGLVMVAQFGSYEQYF. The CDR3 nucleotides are TGTGCTAGTGGTTTGGTAATGGTGGCGCAGTTCGGCTCCTACGAGCAGTACTTC.

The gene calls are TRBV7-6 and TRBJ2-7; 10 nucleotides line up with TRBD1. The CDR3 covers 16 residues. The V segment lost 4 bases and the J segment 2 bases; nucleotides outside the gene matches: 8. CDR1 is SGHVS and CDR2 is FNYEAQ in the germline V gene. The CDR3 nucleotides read TGTGCCAGCAGCTACGATTCCGGGACAGGGGCCTACGAGCAGTACGTC. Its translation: CASSYDSGTGAYEQYV.